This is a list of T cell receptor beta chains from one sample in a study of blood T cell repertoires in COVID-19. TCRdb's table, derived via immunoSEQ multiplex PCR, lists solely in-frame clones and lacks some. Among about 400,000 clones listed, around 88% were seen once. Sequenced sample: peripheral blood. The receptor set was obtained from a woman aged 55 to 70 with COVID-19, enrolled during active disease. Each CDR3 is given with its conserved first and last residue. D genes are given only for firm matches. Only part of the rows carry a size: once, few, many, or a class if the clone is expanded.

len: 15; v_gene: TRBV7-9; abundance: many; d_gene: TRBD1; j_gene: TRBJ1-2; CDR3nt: TGTGCCAGCAGCTTAGCGGGACAGGGGGCGCTTGGCTACACCTTC; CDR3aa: CASSLAGQGALGYTF
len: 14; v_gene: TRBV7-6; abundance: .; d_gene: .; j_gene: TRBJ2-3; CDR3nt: TGTGCCAGCAGCGGGCTGGCGGGCGCAGATACGCAGTATTTT; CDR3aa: CASSGLAGADTQYF
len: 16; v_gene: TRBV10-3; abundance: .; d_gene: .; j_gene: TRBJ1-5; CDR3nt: TGTGCCATCAGTGAGAGAGGCGAAAATAGCAATCAGCCCCAGCATTTT; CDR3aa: CAISERGENSNQPQHF
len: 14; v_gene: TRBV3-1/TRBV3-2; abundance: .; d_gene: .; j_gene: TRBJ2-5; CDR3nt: TGTGCCAGCAGCCAAGATCCGCAGGCGGGTGACCAGTACTTC; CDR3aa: CASSQDPQAGDQYF
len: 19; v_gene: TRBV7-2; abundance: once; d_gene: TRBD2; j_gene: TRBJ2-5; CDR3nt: TGTGCCAGCAGCTCCCTTTGGACTAGCGGGGGGTCTCCCAAAGAGACCCAGTACTTC; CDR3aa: CASSSLWTSGGSPKETQYF
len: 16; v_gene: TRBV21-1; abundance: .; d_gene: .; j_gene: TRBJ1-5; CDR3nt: TGTGCCAGCAGCAAAGAGCGACAGGGGGCTTTTCAGCCCCAGCATTTT; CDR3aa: CASSKERQGAFQPQHF
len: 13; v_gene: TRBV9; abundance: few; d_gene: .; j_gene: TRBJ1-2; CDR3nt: TGTGCCAGCAGCGCCCAGGAACACTATGGCTACACCTTC; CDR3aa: CASSAQEHYGYTF
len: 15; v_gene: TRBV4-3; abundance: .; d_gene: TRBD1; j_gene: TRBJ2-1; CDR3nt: TGCGCCAGCAGCCAGACCGGGACAGGGTTTTATGAGCAGTTCTTC; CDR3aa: CASSQTGTGFYEQFF
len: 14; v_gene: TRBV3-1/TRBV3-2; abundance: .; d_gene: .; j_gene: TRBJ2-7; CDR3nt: TGTGCCAGCAGCCAAGTGGCGGGCGGGAACGAGCAGTACTTC; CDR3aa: CASSQVAGGNEQYF
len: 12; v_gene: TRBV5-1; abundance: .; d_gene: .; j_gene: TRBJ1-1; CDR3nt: TGCGCCAGCAGCTTCCAGGACACTGAAGCTTTCTTT; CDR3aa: CASSFQDTEAFF
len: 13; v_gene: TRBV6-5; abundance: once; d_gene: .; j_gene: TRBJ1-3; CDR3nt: TGTGCCAGCAGTTACTGGAGAGGAAACACCATATATTTT; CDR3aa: CASSYWRGNTIYF
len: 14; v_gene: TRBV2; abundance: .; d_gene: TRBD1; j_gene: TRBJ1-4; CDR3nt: TGTGCCAGCAGTGACAGGACAGGGAGAGAAAAACTGTTTTTT; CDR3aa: CASSDRTGREKLFF
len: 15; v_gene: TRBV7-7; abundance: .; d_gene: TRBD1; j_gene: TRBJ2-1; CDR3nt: TGTGCCAGCAGCCCCGGGACAGGGAAGGTCAATGAGCAGTTCTTC; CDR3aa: CASSPGTGKVNEQFF
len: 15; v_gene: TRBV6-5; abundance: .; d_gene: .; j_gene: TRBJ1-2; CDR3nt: TGTGCCAGCAGTTACTCGGGAGGAGGGGAGGGTGGCTACACCTTC; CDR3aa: CASSYSGGGEGGYTF
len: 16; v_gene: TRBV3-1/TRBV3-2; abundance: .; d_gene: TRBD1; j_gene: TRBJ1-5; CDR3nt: TGTGCCAGCAGCCAGGGACAGGGTGATGGCAATCAGCCCCAGCATTTT; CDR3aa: CASSQGQGDGNQPQHF
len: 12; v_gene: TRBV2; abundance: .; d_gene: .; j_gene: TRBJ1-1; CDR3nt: TGTGCCAGCAGCGAAACAGGGTTCGAAGCTTTCTTT; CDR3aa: CASSETGFEAFF
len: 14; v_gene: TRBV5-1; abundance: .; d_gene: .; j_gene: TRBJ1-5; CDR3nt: TGCGCCAGCAGCTTGGGGGGGCCCAATCAGCCCCAGCATTTT; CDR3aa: CASSLGGPNQPQHF
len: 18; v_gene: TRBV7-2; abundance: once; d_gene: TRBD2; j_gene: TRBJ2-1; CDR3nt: TGTGCCAGCAGCCTAGCGGGACTAGCGGGGGGGCCCTACAATGAGCAGTTCTTC; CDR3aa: CASSLAGLAGGPYNEQFF
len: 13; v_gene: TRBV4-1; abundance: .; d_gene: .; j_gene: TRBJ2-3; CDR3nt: TGCGCCAGCAGCCCCGGAGACCGAGATACGCAGTATTTT; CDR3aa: CASSPGDRDTQYF
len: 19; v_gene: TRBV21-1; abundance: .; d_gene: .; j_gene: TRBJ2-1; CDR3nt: TGTGCCAGCAGCAAAGTCTCGTCTAGCGGGGGCCTCTCCTACAATGAGCAGTTCTTC; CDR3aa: CASSKVSSSGGLSYNEQFF
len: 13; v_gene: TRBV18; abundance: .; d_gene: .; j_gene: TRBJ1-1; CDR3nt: TGTGCCAGCTCACCACTGAGGGACACTGAAGCTTTCTTT; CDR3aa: CASSPLRDTEAFF
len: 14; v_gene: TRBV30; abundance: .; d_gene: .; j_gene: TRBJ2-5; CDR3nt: TGTGCCTGGAGTGCCCTAGGTGGCATGGAGACCCAGTACTTC; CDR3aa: CAWSALGGMETQYF
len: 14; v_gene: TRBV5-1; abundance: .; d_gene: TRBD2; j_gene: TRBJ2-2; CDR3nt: TGCGCCAGCAGGACTAGCGGGCAGACCGGGGAGCTGTTTTTT; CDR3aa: CASRTSGQTGELFF
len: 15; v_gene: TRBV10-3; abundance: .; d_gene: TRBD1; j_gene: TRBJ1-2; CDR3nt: TGTGCCATCAGTGAGTCACGGGGACAGACCTATGGCTACACCTTC; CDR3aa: CAISESRGQTYGYTF
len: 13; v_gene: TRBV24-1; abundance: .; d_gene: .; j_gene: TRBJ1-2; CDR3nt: TGTGCCACCAGTGATTTCGACTGGAATGGCTACACCTTC; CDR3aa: CATSDFDWNGYTF
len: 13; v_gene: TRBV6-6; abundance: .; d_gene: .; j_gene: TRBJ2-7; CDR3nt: TGTGCCAGCAACAGACTAGGAGGCTACGAGCAGTACTTC; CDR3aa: CASNRLGGYEQYF
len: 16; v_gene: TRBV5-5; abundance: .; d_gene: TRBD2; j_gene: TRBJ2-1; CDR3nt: TGTGCCAGCTACGGGACTAGCGGGGGTCCTACGGGTGAGCAGTTCTTC; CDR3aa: CASYGTSGGPTGEQFF
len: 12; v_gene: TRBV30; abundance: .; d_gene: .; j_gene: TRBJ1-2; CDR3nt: TGTGCCTGGAGTGCCATGTACTATGGCTACACCTTC; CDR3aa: CAWSAMYYGYTF
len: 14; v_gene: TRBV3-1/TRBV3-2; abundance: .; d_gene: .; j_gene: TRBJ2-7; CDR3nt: TGTGCCAGCAGCCAAGATGGCGGTTCCTACGAGCAGTACTTC; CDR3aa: CASSQDGGSYEQYF
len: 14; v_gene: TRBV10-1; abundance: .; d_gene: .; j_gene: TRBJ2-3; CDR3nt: TGCGCCAGCAGTCTGAGTGCTAGCACAGATACGCAGTATTTT; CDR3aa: CASSLSASTDTQYF
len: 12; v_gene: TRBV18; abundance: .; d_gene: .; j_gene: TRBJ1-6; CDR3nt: TGTGCCAGCTCACCGGCAGATTCACCCCTCCACTTT; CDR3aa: CASSPADSPLHF
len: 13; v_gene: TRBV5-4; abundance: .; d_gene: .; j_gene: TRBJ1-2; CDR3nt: TGTGCCAGCAGCAAACAGGGAATCTATGGCTACACCTTC; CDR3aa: CASSKQGIYGYTF
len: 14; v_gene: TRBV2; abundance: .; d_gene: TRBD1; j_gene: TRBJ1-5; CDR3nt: TGTGCCAGCACCCCGGGACAGGGGGATCAGCCCCAGCATTTT; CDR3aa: CASTPGQGDQPQHF
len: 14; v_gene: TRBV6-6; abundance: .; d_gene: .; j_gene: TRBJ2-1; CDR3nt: TGTGCCAGCACCATTGGGCGGGGCTACAATGAGCAGTTCTTC; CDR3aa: CASTIGRGYNEQFF
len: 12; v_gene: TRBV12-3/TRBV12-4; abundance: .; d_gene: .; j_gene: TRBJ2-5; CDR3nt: TGTGCCAGCAGTTTCATTGAAGAGACCCAGTACTTC; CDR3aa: CASSFIEETQYF
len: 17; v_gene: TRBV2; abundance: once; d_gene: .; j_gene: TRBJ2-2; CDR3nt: TGTGCCACGCCGTTAAAAGGGACACCGGTGAACACCGGGGAGCTGTTTTTT; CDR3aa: CATPLKGTPVNTGELFF
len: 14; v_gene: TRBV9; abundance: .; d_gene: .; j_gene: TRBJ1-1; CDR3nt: TGTGCCAGCAGCGTACAACAGGGGAACACTGAAGCTTTCTTT; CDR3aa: CASSVQQGNTEAFF
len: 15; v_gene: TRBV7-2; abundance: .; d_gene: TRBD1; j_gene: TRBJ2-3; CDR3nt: TGTGCCAGCAGCTTACCCCTGGGACAGGGGGCTACGCAGTATTTT; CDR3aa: CASSLPLGQGATQYF
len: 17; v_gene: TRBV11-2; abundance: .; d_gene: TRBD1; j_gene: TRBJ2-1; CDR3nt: TGTGCCAGCAGCTTCAACCTGGGACAGGGGGGCTACAATGAGCAGTTCTTC; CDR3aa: CASSFNLGQGGYNEQFF
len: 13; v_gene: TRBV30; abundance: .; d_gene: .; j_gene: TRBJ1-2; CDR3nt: TGTGCCTGGACCCCGGGGAGCTACTATGGCTACACCTTC; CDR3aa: CAWTPGSYYGYTF
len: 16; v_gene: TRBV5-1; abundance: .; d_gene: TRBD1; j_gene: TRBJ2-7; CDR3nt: TGCGCCAGCAGCTTGTGGGGACAGGACTTTAAGGTGGGGCAGTACTTC; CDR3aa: CASSLWGQDFKVGQYF
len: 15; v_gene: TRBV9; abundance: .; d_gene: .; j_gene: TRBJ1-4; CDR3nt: TGTGCCAGCAGCGCTTCCGGGGTTTTGGGGGAAAAACTGTTTTTT; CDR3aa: CASSASGVLGEKLFF
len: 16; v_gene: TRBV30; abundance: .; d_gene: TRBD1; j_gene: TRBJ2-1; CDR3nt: TGTGCCTGGAGTCCTCCCGGGACAGGGTCATCGGATGAGCAGTTCTTC; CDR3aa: CAWSPPGTGSSDEQFF